Given below is one TCR beta chain in context. Germline values: CDR1 LNHNV, CDR2 YYDKDF (reference sequence). This CDR3 has 17 amino acids. The trim removed 0 bases at V and 4 bases at J, leaving 10 bases unmatched. This specimen belongs to a study of blood T cells in healthy people across ages. Through a sample-barcoded 5' primer and a J-beta primer mix, a second PCR was run for roughly 6 to 11 cycles. TCRdb itself ran the 5' RACE reads through MiXCR, one entry per CDR3 protein. Seen here are hundreds of thousands of distinct CDR3 sequences, 58% observed once, and the top ten hold approximately 21%. The chain couples TRBV15 to TRBJ1-2; TRBD1 agrees at 8 bases. Sequencing input: blood. The TCR was taken from a man aged 25-45 years in good health. CDR3 in amino acids: CATSRDMGQAIIYGYTF. CDR3 in DNA: TGTGCCACCAGCAGAGATATGGGACAGGCAATAATCTATGGCTACACCTTC.